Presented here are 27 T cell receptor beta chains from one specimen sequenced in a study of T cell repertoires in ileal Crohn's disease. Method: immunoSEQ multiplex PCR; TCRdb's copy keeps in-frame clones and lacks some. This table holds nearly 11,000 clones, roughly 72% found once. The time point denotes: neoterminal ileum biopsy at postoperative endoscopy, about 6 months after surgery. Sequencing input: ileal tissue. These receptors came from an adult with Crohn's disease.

CDR3 region: CASSYRGDNEKLFF. CDR3 nucleotides: TGTGCCAGCAGTTACAGGGGTGATAATGAAAAACTGTTTTTT. The chain carries TRBV6-5 and TRBJ1-4; D possibly corresponds to TRBD1 (5 bases). The germline CDR1 and CDR2 sequences are MNHEY and SVGAGI. The length of the CDR3 is 14 residues. V shed 2 bases and J shed 4 bases, with 8 bases lying between them.

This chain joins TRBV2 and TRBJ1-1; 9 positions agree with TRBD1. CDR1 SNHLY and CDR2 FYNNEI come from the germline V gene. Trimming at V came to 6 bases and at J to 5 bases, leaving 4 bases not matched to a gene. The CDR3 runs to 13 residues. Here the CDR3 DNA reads TGTGCCAGCAGCCGACAGGGGGTTACTGAAGCTTTCTTT. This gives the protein CASSRQGVTEAFF.

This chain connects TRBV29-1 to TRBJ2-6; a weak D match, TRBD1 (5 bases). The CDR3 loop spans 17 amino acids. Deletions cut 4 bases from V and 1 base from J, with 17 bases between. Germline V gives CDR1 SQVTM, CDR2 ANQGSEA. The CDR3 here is CSVAGWGTLSGANVLTF. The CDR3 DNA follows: TGCAGCGTTGCGGGTTGGGGCACCCTATCTGGGGCCAACGTCCTGACTTTC.

The CDR3 nucleotides are TGCGCCAGCAGCCAAGATCCGCTAGAAAGCTACGAGCAGTACTTC. Translation gives CASSQDPLESYEQYF. The chain is built from TRBV4-1 and TRBJ2-7; no clear D. V lost 0 bases and J lost 3, with 12 bases in between. The CDR3 runs 15 residues. Germline V gives CDR1 MGHRA, CDR2 YSYEKL.

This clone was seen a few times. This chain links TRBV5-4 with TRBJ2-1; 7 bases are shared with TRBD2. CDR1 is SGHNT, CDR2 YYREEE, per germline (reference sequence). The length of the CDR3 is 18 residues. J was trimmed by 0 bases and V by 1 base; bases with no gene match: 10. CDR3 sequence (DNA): TGTGCCAGCAGCTTGTCGGTACTAGCGAGGAGCTCCTACAATGAGCAGTTCTTC. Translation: CASSLSVLARSSYNEQFF.

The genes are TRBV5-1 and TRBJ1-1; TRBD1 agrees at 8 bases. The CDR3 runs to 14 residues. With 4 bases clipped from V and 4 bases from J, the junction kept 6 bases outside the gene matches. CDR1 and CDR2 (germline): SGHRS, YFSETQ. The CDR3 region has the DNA TGCGCCAGCAGCATGACAGGGGAGGTCACTGAAGCTTTCTTT. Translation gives CASSMTGEVTEAFF.

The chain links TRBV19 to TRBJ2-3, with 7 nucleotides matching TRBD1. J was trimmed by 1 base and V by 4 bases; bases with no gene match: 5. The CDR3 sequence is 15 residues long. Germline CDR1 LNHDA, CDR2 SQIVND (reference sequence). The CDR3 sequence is CASSTPGQGTDTQYF. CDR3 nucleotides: TGTGCCAGTAGTACCCCCGGACAGGGCACAGATACGCAGTATTTT.

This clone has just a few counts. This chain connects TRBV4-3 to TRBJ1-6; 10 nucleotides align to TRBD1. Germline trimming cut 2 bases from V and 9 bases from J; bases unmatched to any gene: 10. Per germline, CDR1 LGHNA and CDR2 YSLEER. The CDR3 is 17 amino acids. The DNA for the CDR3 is TGCGCCAGCAGCCAAACCGGGACAGGGGACTCATCTTCACCCCTCCACTTT. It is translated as CASSQTGTGDSSSPLHF.

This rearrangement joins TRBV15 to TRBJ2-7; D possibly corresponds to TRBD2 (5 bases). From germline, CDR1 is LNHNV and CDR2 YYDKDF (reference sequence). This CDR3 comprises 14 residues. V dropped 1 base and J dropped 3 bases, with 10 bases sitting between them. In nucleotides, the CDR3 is TGTGCCACCAGCAGAGTTACGGGGTACTACGAGCAGTACTTC. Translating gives CATSRVTGYYEQYF.

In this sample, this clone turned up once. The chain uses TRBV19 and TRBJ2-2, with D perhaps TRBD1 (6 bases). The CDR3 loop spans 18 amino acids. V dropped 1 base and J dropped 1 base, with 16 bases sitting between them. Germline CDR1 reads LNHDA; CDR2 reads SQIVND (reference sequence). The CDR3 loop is CASSIGSGGGRNTGELFF. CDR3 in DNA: TGTGCCAGTAGTATAGGATCTGGGGGCGGGCGGAACACCGGGGAGCTGTTTTTT.

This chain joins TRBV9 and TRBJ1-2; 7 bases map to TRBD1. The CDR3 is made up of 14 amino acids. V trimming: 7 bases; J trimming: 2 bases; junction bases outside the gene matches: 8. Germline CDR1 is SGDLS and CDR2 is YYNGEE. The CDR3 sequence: CASGGGIGNYGYTF. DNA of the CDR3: TGTGCCAGCGGAGGGGGCATTGGAAACTATGGCTACACCTTC.

CDR3 amino acids: CASSLARDSTYEQYF. CDR3 coding DNA: TGTGCCAGCAGCTTGGCCCGGGACTCCACCTACGAGCAGTACTTC. The genes are TRBV5-6 and TRBJ2-5; a possible D gene is TRBD2 (6 bases). The better agreement between TRBJ2-7 and the DNA end casts doubt on the J call. CDR1 is SGHDT, CDR2 YYEEEE, per germline. The CDR3 sequence is 15 residues long.

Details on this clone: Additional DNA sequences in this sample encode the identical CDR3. Here the CDR3 reads CASRSTGPEAFF. CDR3 nucleotide sequence: TGTGCCAGCAGGTCAACAGGGCCAGAAGCTTTCTTT. V usage is TRBV27 and J usage is TRBJ1-1; D may be TRBD1 (6 bases). The germline CDR1 and CDR2 sequences are MNHEY and SMNVEV (reference sequence). This CDR3 comprises 12 residues. V shed 6 bases and J shed 8 bases, with 13 bases lying between them.

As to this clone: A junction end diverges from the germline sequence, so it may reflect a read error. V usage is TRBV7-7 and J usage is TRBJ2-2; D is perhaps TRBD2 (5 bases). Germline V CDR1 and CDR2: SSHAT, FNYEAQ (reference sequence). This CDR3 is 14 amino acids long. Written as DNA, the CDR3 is TGTGCTAGCAGCTTAGGTGGGAGAACCGGGGAGCTGTTTTTT. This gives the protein CASSLGGRTGELFF.

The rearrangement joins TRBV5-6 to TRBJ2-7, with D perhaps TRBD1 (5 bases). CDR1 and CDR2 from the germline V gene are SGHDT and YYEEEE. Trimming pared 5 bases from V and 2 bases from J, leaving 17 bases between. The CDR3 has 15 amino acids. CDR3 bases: TGTGCCAGCAGTTTCGACAGAACCGTCACCTACGAGCAGTACTTC. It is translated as CASSFDRTVTYEQYF.

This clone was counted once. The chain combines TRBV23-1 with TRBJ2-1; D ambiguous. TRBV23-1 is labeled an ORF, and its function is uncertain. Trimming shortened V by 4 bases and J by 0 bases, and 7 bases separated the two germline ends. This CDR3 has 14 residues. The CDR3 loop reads CASSPPSSYNEQFF. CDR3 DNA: TGCGCCAGCAGTCCCCCGAGCTCCTACAATGAGCAGTTCTTC.

CDR3 DNA: TGTGCCAGCAGTTACTCGGGCGGGAGTCCCCCCTACGAGCAGTACTTC. Residues: CASSYSGGSPPYEQYF. The chain couples TRBV6-5 to TRBJ2-7; 7 nucleotides agree with TRBD2. CDR3 length: 16 amino acids. The V segment lost 0 bases and the J segment 2 bases; nucleotides outside the gene matches: 7. Per germline, CDR1 MNHEY and CDR2 SVGAGI.

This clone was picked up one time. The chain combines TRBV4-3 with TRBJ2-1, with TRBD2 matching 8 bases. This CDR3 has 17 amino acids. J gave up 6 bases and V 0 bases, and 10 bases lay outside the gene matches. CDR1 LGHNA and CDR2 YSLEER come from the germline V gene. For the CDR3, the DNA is TGCGCCAGCAGCCAAGATGGGCGAGCGGGAGAGCTCAATGAGCAGTTCTTC. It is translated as CASSQDGRAGELNEQFF.

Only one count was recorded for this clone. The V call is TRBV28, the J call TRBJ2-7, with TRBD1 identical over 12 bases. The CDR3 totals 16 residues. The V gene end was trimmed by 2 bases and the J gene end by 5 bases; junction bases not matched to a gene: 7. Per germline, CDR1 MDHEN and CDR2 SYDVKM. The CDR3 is CASSLIRGQGADEQYF. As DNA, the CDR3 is TGTGCCAGCAGTTTAATTAGGGGACAGGGGGCTGACGAGCAGTACTTC.

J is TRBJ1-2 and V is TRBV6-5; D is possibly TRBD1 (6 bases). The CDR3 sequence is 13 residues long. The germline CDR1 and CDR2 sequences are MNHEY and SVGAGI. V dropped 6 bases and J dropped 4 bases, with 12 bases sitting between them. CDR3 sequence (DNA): TGTGCCAGCAGACCCGGACAGATCTATGGCTACACCTTC. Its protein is CASRPGQIYGYTF.

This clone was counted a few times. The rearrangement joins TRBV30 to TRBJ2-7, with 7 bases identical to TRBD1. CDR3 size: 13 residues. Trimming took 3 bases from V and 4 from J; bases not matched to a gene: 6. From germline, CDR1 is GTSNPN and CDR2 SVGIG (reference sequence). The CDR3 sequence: CAWRRQGFYEQYF. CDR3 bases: TGTGCCTGGAGAAGACAGGGATTTTACGAGCAGTACTTC. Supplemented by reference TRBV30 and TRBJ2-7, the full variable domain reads SQTIHQWPATLVQPVGSPLSLECTVEGTSNPNLYWYRQAAGRGLQLLFYSVGIGQISSEVPQNLSASRPQDRQFILSSKKLLLSDSGFYLCAWRRQGFYEQYFGPGTRLTVT.

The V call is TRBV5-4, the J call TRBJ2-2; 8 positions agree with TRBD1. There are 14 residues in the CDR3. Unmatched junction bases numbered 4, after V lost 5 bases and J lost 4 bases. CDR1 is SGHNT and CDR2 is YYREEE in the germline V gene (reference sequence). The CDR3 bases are TGTGCCAGCAGTCGACAGGGGAGCACCGGGGAGCTGTTTTTT. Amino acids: CASSRQGSTGELFF. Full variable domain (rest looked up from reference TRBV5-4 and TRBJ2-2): ETGVTQSPTHLIKTRGQQVTLRCSSQSGHNTVSWYQQALGQGPQFIFQYYREEENGRGNFPPRFSGLQFPNYSSELNVNALELDDSALYLCASSRQGSTGELFFGEGSRLTVL.

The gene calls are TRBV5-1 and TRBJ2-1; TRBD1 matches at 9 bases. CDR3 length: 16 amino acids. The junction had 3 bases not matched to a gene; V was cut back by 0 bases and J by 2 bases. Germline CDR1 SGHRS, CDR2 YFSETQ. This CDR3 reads CASSLVRDRAYNEQFF. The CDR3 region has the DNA TGCGCCAGCAGCTTGGTTCGGGACAGGGCCTACAATGAGCAGTTCTTC.

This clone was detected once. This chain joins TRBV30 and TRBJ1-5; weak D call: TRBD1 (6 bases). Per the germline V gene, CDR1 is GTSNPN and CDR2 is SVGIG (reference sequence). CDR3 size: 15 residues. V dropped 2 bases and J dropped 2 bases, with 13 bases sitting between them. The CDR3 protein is CAWSPRTAGNQPQHF. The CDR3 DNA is TGTGCCTGGAGTCCCCGGACAGCAGGCAATCAGCCCCAGCATTTT. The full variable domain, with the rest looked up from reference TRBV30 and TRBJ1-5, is SQTIHQWPATLVQPVGSPLSLECTVEGTSNPNLYWYRQAAGRGLQLLFYSVGIGQISSEVPQNLSASRPQDRQFILSSKKLLLSDSGFYLCAWSPRTAGNQPQHFGDGTRLSIL.

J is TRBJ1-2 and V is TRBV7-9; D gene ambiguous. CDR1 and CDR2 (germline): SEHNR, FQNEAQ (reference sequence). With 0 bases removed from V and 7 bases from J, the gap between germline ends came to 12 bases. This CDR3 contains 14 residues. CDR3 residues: CASSLAILEGGYTF. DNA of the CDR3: TGTGCCAGCAGCTTAGCAATCCTGGAGGGTGGCTACACCTTC.

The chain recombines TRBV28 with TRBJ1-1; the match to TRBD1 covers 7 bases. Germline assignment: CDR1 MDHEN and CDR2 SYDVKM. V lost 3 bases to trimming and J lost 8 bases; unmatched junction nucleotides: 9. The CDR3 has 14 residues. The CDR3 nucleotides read TGTGCCAGCAGTTTCTCTGGGACAGTTGAAGAAGCTTTCTTT. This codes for CASSFSGTVEEAFF.

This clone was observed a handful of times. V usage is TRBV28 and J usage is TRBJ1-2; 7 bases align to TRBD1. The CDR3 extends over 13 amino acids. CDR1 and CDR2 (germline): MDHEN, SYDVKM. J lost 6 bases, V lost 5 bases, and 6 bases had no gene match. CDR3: CASSVRGADGYTF. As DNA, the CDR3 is TGTGCCAGCAGTGTCAGGGGGGCGGATGGCTACACCTTC.